This TCR beta chain derives from a study of T cell changes during pregnancy in multiple sclerosis. The CDR3 spans 13 residues. With 2 bases removed from V and 3 bases from J, the gap between germline ends came to 8 bases. The germline V gene encodes CDR1 GTSNPN and CDR2 SVGIG (reference sequence). Generated by immunoSEQ multiplex PCR, the TCRdb table keeps only in-frame clones and is missing some. The repertoire holds some 69,000 clones, with 80% to 95% as singletons. This clone was detected a few times. J is TRBJ1-3 and V is TRBV30; D is undetermined. The receptor was isolated from a female donor in good health, enrolled as a control in a pregnancy study. The sample consisted of peripheral blood, taken in the second trimester of pregnancy. Here the CDR3 DNA reads TGTGCCTGGAGTCAGACTGGTGGAAACACCATATATTTT. The encoded protein is CAWSQTGGNTIYF.